This TCR beta chain was recorded in a study of post-analysis software for immune sequencing data. About the research overall: The disease courses spanned relapsing-remitting, secondary progressive and progressive-relapsing forms of multiple sclerosis. Overall study results and limits: Relative to controls, patients with multiple sclerosis showed significantly lower normalized Chao1 diversity. Strong same-batch co-clustering of samples appeared with F measure clustering. The five TRBV segments detected at higher frequency in patients than in controls included TRBV5-6, TRBV5-1 and TRBV20-1.

Unique molecular identifiers had been added to the TCR beta cDNA libraries. Each sample of roughly 0.85 to 11 million input T cells yielded around 500,000 cDNA molecules, so each molecule approximated one T cell. Each CDR3 protein gets one entry after TCRdb re-called the PCR reads with MiXCR. Of about 380,000 distinct CDR3 sequences listed, roughly 38% were seen once; the top ten hold around 15%. Per germline, CDR1 LNHNV and CDR2 YYDKDF (reference sequence). This CDR3 contains 15 residues. With 2 bases clipped from V and 3 bases from J, the junction kept 7 bases outside the gene matches. A remark on this clonotype: Its antigen is as yet unknown.

The sequence came from a girl aged 10 to 17 with multiple sclerosis. The sequenced sample was blood. This chain joins TRBV15 and TRBJ2-7, with 7 bases aligning to TRBD2. For the CDR3, the DNA is TGTGCCACCAGCAGATTAGGAGGCGGGGGCTACGAGCAGTACTTC. This codes for CATSRLGGGGYEQYF.